This T cell receptor beta chain was observed in a study of cytomegalovirus exposure and HLA in healthy donors. At the level of the study: Earlier, some 200 million T cells were analyzed, and 95 million to 140 million unique TCR beta sequences were found among them. Notes on the study in general: Reportedly, HLA-A and HLA-B alleles of most subjects were accurately predicted from TCR beta. In a later analysis, V- and J-gene trimming of beta chains associated with a DCLRE1C missense variant, replicated independently.

Germline V gene sequence: CDR1 MNHNS, CDR2 SASEGT. The CDR3 is made up of 17 amino acids. V gave up 4 bases and J gave up 7 bases, with 22 bases separating them. Points on this clone: What it binds is unknown.

It was with 60 Vbeta and 13 Jbeta primers that the PCR ran. Per the study methods: Later, an analysis found 65 million to 85 million unique TCR beta chains, and roughly 9.9 million of these were shared. Here immunoSEQ multiplex PCR was the method, and the copy in TCRdb shows in-frame clones only, minus some. V and J calls and clone size are given by that table; D and trimming were obtained from the DNA. The profile shows roughly 150,000 clones, almost 80% of them singletons. Sequences were obtained from PBMCs. The sequence was obtained from a man aged 30 to 45 in good health and CMV-seronegative. The chain combines TRBV6-1 with TRBJ2-2, with D perhaps TRBD2 (5 bases). The CDR3 DNA reads TGTGCCAGCAGTGCTCCAATAATGACTGTGGAGGACGGGGAGCTGTTTTTT. The encoded protein is CASSAPIMTVEDGELFF.